The source of this T cell receptor (beta chain) is a study of CD8+CD57+ T cells in acquired aplastic anemia. Study details: Yields of DNA that came from sorted CD4+ and CD8+ cells averaged roughly 3.2 ug. As sequenced from healthy donors, CD4+ cells averaged roughly 11 million reads. Notes on the study in general: Patients and controls were not found to differ significantly in CD8+ Simpson's diversity. Overlap between patients and controls comprised roughly 28 CD8+ CDR3 sequences.

J lost 7 bases, V lost 5 bases, and 6 bases had no gene match. CDR1 is SGHRS, CDR2 YFSETQ, per germline. This CDR3 has 13 residues. Sample share makes this clonotype medium-sized (0.01 to 0.1%). Its antigen is not identified. For CDR3 and TCR beta VDJ profiling, genomic DNA was the template used. Each CDR3 protein gets one entry after TCRdb re-called the reads with MiXCR. The sample consists of approximately 50,000 distinct CDR3 sequences, about three quarters of them appearing once. This clonotype was sampled from a human donor in good health, serving as a control. Sequencing was done on a sample of sorted CD4+, CD8+, or CD8+CD57+ T cells (not recorded which) from PBMCs. V is TRBV5-1 and J is TRBJ2-7; 10 nucleotides line up with TRBD2. The CDR3 region has the DNA TGCGCCAGCAGGCTAGCGGGAGAGGGTGAGCAGTACTTC. Translated: CASRLAGEGEQYF.